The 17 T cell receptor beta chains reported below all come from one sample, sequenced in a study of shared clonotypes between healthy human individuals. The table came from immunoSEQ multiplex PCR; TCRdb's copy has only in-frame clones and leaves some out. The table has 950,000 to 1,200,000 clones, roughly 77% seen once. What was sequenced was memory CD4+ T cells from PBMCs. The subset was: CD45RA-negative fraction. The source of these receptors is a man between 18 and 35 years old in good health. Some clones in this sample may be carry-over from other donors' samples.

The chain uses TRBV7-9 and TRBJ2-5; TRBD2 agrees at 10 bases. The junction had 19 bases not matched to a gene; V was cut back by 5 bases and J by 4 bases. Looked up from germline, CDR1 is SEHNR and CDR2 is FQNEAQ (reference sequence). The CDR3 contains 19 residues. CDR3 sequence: CASSPRGLAGVPLGETQYF. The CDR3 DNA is TGTGCCAGCAGCCCGAGGGGGCTAGCGGGAGTCCCCCTAGGAGAGACCCAGTACTTC.

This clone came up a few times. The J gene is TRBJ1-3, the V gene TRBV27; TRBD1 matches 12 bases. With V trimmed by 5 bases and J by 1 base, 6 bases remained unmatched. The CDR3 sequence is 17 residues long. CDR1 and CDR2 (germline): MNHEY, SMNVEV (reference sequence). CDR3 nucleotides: TGTGCCAGCAGTCCCTGGGGACAGGGGGCTTCTGGAAACACCATATATTTT. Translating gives CASSPWGQGASGNTIYF.

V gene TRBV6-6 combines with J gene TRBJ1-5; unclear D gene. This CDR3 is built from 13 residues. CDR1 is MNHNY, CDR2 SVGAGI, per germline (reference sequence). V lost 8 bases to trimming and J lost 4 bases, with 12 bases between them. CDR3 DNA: TGTGCCAGCCATCGGACCTCGAATCAGCCCCAGCATTTT. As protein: CASHRTSNQPQHF.

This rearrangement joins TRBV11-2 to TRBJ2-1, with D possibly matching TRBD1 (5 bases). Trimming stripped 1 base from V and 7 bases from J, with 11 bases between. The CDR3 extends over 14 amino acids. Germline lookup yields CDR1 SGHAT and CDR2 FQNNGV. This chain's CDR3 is CASSLGGPRNEQFF. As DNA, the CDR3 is TGTGCCAGCAGCTTAGGGGGCCCTCGGAATGAGCAGTTCTTC.

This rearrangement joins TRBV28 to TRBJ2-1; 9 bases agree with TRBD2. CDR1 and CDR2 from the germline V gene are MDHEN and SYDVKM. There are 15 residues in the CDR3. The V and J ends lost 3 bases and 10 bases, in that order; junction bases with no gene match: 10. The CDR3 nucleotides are TGTGCCAGCAGTTTCTTAGCGGGAGTGAGGGGGGAGCAGTTCTTC. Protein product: CASSFLAGVRGEQFF.

The CDR3, as DNA: TGCGCCAGCAGTCCTAGTGGGGGATTGAACACTGAAGCTTTCTTT. This encodes CASSPSGGLNTEAFF. This chain links TRBV5-1 with TRBJ1-1; D possibly corresponds to TRBD1 (5 bases). Deletions cut 5 bases from V and 0 bases from J, with 14 bases between. The CDR3 consists of 15 residues. Germline V gene lookup returns CDR1 SGHRS and CDR2 YFSETQ.

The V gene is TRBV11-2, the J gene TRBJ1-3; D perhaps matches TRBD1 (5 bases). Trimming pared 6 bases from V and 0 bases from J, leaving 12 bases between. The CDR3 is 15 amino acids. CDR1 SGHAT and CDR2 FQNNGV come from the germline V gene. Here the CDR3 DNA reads TGTGCCAGCAGGGGGCTGGGTAACTCTGGAAACACCATATATTTT. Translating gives CASRGLGNSGNTIYF.

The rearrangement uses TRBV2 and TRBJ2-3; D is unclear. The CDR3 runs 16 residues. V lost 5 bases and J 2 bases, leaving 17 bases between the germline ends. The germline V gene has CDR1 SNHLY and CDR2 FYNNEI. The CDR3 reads CASSKERPDFTDTQYF. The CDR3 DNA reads TGTGCCAGCAGTAAAGAGAGACCAGACTTCACAGATACGCAGTATTTT.

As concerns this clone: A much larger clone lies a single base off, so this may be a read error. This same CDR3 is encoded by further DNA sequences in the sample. The CDR3 bases are TGTGCCAGTAGCCCCCCCCTAGGGAACACTGAAGCTTTCTTT. As protein: CASSPPLGNTEAFF. The V and J genes are TRBV4-2 and TRBJ1-1; D unclear. This CDR3 is 14 amino acids long. Germline lookup yields CDR1 LGHNA and CDR2 YNFKEQ.

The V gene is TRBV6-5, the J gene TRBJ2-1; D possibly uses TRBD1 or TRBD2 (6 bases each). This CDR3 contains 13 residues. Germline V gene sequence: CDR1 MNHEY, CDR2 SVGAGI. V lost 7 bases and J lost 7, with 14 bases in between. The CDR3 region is CASITRGRNEQFF. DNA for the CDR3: TGTGCCAGCATCACTAGGGGGAGGAATGAGCAGTTCTTC.

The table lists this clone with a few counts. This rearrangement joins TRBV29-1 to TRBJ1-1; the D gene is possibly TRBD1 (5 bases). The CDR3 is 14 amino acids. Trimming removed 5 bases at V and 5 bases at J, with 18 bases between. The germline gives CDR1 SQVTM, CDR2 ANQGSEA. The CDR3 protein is CSVLGEGRGTEAFF. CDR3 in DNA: TGCAGCGTTTTAGGGGAGGGAAGAGGTACTGAAGCTTTCTTT. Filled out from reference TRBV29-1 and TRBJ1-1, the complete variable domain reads SAVISQKPSRDICQRGTSLTIQCQVDSQVTMMFWYRQQPGQSLTLIATANQGSEATYESGFVIDKFPISRPNLTFSTLTVSNMSPEDSSIYLCSVLGEGRGTEAFFGQGTRLTVV.

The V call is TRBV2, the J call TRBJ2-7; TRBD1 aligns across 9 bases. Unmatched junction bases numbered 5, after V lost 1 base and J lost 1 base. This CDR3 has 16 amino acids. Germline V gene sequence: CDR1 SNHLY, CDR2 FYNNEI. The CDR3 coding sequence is TGTGCCAGCAGTGAAGTGGGACAGGGCGTATCCTACGAGCAGTACTTC. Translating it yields CASSEVGQGVSYEQYF.

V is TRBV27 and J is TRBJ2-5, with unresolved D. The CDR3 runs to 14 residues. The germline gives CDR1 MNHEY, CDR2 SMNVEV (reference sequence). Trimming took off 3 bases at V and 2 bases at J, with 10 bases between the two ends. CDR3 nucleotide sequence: TGTGCCAGCAGTTTGCTCGGCCCGCAAGAGACCCAGTACTTC. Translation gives CASSLLGPQETQYF.

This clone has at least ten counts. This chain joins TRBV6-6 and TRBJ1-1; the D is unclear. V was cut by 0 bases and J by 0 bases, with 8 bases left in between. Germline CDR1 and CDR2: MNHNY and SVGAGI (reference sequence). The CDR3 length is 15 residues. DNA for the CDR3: TGTGCCAGCAGTTACTCGACCAGAGTGAACACTGAAGCTTTCTTT. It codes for CASSYSTRVNTEAFF.

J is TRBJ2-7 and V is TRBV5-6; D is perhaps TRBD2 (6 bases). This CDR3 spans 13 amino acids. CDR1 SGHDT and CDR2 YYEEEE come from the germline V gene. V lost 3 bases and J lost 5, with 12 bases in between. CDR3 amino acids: CASSSRGSHEQYF. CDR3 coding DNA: TGTGCCAGCAGCTCCCGGGGGTCCCACGAGCAGTACTTC.

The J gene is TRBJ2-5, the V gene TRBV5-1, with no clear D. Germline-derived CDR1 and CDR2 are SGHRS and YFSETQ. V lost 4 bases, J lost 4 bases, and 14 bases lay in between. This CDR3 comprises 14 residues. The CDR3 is CASSPFPYGETQYF. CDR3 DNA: TGCGCCAGCAGCCCCTTCCCCTACGGAGAGACCCAGTACTTC.

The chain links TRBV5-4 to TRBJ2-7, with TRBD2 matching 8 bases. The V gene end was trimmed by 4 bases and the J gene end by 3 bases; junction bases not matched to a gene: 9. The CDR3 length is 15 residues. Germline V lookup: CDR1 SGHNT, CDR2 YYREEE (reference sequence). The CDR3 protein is CASSPSRGGIYEQYF. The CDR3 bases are TGTGCCAGCAGCCCAAGCCGGGGGGGGATCTACGAGCAGTACTTC.